These T cell receptor beta chains were read from a single sample in a study of shared clonotypes between healthy human individuals. Libraries were prepared by immunoSEQ multiplex PCR; TCRdb keeps only in-frame clonotypes and omits some of them. There are around 940,000 clones in the sample; over 60% occur only once, and about 1.5% lies in the top ten. Sample: memory CD4+ T cells sorted from blood. Receptors were obtained from a man aged 18 to 29 in good health. CDR3s include the opening cysteine and the closing phenylalanine or tryptophan. A D gene is named only where the DNA matches it firmly.

d_call,j_call,v_call,cdr3_nt,cdr3_aa
TRBD2,TRBJ2-7,TRBV18,TGTGCCAGCTCACCCTATTCAGTAGCGGGAGTATCGGAGCAGTACTTC,CASSPYSVAGVSEQYF
NA,TRBJ2-1,TRBV21-1,TGTGCCAGCAGCAAACTAGCGGGCAATGAGCAGTTCTTC,CASSKLAGNEQFF
TRBD1,TRBJ1-1,TRBV18,TGTGCCAGCTCACCATCAGGGGGAGGGACTGAAGCTTTCTTT,CASSPSGGGTEAFF
NA,TRBJ1-4,TRBV5-1,TGCGCCAGCAGCTTGGCTGGGTCATCTAATGAAAAACTGTTTTTT,CASSLAGSSNEKLFF
NA,TRBJ1-6,TRBV18,TGTGCCAGCTCACCAGAGAATTCACCCCTCCACTTT,CASSPENSPLHF
TRBD1,TRBJ2-5,TRBV5-1,TGCGCCAGCAGCTTCAATACAGGGGAAGGGACCCAGTACTTC,CASSFNTGEGTQYF
NA,TRBJ1-5,TRBV5-5,TGTGCCAGCAGCTTTCTGGATCAGCCCCAGCATTTT,CASSFLDQPQHF
NA,TRBJ1-6,TRBV7-8,TGTGCCACCCACAGTGCGAGCTCCTATAATTCACCCCTCCACTTT,CATHSASSYNSPLHF
NA,TRBJ1-3,TRBV2,TGTGCCAGCAGTGAAAGGCAGGGTTCCTCTGGAAACACCATATATTTT,CASSERQGSSGNTIYF
NA,TRBJ1-2,TRBV7-2,TGTGCCAGCAGCCCGGGAGGACAGTCCTATGGCTACACCTTC,CASSPGGQSYGYTF
NA,TRBJ2-7,TRBV29-1,TGCAGCGTTGATAATAGTAAAGGGCCCTCCTACGAGCAGTACTTC,CSVDNSKGPSYEQYF
NA,TRBJ1-4,TRBV30,TGTGCCTGGAGTCCACACCCGGAGAGTGGTGAAAAACTGTTTTTT,CAWSPHPESGEKLFF
NA,TRBJ2-1,TRBV30,TGTGCCTGGAGTAGGGGGATTGGGTCAAGTGAGCAGTTCTTC,CAWSRGIGSSEQFF
TRBD1,TRBJ2-5,TRBV11-2,TGTGCCAGCAGCAATATTAGAGGGGGACAGGGGGTAGAGACCCAGTACTTC,CASSNIRGGQGVETQYF
TRBD1,TRBJ2-3,TRBV4-1,TGCGCCAGCAGCTATTCAGGGACAGGGGGCGCCACAGATACGCAGTATTTT,CASSYSGTGGATDTQYF
NA,TRBJ1-2,TRBV5-1,TGCGCCAGCAGCTTGGAAGGGAGCGGCTATGGCTACACCTTC,CASSLEGSGYGYTF
TRBD1,TRBJ2-7,TRBV7-9,TGTGCCAGCAGCTTATCGGCAGGGGGCCGGGACGAGCAGTACTTC,CASSLSAGGRDEQYF
TRBD1,TRBJ2-7,TRBV29-1,TGCAGCGGTGACCTGGGACAGATACTATACGAGCAGTACTTC,CSGDLGQILYEQYF
NA,TRBJ2-3,TRBV6-1,TGTGCCAGCAGGAGGGGTGAGGGCCCCACAGATACGCAGTATTTT,CASRRGEGPTDTQYF
NA,TRBJ2-1,TRBV11-3,TGTGCCAGCAGCTTAGGCAGGGGGGGAACCTACAATGAGCAGTTCTTC,CASSLGRGGTYNEQFF
TRBD2,TRBJ2-1,TRBV6-6,TGTGCCAGCAGTTACCCCAAGCGGGGAGGGAACAATGAGCAGTTCTTC,CASSYPKRGGNNEQFF
NA,TRBJ2-7,TRBV6-6,TGTGCCAGCATATCCGGGAGCGAGCAGTACTTC,CASISGSEQYF
NA,TRBJ2-2,TRBV6-5,TGTGCCAGCAGAACTTTCGGTGTTAACACCGGGGAGCTGTTTTTT,CASRTFGVNTGELFF
NA,TRBJ1-5,TRBV18,TGTGCCAGCTCACCACCCCACGATGGGCAGTATCAGCCCCAGCATTTT,CASSPPHDGQYQPQHF
NA,TRBJ2-5,TRBV30,TGTGCCTGGTCAATCCGGGTCGGAGAGACCCAGTACTTC,CAWSIRVGETQYF
TRBD2,TRBJ2-7,TRBV18,TGTGCCAGCTCACCACCGGGCGGGAGGATGTACGAGCAGTACTTC,CASSPPGGRMYEQYF
TRBD1,TRBJ2-7,TRBV6-5,TGTGCCAGCCGCAAGACAGGGGGCTACGAGCAGTACTTC,CASRKTGGYEQYF